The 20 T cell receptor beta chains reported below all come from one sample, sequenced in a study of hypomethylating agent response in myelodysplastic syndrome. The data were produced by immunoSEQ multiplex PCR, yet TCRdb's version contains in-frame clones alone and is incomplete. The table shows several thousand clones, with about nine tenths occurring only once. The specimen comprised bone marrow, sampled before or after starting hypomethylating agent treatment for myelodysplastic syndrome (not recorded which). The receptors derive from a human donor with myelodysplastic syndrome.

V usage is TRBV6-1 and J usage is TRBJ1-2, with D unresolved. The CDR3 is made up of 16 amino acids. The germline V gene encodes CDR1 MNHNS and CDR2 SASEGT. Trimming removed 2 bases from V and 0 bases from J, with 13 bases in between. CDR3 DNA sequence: TGTGCCAGCAGTGAAATCGCCAGGTCAGCTAACTATGGCTACACCTTC. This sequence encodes CASSEIARSANYGYTF.

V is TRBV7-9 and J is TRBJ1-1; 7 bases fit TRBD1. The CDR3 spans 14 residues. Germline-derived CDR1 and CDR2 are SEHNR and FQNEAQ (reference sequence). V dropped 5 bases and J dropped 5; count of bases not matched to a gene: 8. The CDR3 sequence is CASSLEGRGTEAFF. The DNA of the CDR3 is TGTGCCAGCAGCCTAGAGGGCAGGGGGACTGAAGCTTTCTTT.

CDR3 coding DNA: TGTGCCAGCCCTAATCAGCCCCAGCATTTT. Its protein is CASPNQPQHF. The chain has TRBV9 and TRBJ1-5; D call uncertain. Looked up from germline, CDR1 is SGDLS and CDR2 is YYNGEE. Trimming took off 7 bases at V and 4 bases at J, with 3 bases between the two ends. The CDR3 runs to 10 residues. The whole variable domain, remainder taken from reference TRBV9 and TRBJ1-5, is DSGVTQTPKHLITATGQRVTLRCSPRSGDLSVYWYQQSLDQGLQFLIQYYNGEERAKGNILERFSAQQFPDLHSELNLSSLELGDSALYFCASPNQPQHFGDGTRLSIL.

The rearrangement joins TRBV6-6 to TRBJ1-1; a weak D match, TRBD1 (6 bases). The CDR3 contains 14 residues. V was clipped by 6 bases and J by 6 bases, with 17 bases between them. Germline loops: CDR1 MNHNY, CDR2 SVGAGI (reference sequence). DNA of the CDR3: TGTGCCAGCAGACGCAACCAGGGGACCCCTGAAGCTTTCTTT. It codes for CASRRNQGTPEAFF.

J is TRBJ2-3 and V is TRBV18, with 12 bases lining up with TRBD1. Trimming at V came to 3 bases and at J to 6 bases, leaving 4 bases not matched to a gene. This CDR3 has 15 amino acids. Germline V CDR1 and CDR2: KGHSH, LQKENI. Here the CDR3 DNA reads TGTGCCAGCTCACCGGGACAGGGGGCGCTGGATACGCAGTATTTT. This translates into CASSPGQGALDTQYF.

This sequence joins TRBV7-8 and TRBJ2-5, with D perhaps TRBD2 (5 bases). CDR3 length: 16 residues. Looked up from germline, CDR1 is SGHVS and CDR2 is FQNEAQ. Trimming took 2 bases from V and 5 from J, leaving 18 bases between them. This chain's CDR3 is CASSLTRLGSSETQYF. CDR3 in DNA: TGTGCCAGCAGCTTAACTAGGCTGGGCTCCTCGGAGACCCAGTACTTC. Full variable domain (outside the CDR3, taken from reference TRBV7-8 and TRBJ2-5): GAGVSQSPRYKVAKRGQDVALRCDPISGHVSLFWYQQALGQGPEFLTYFQNEAQLDKSGLPSDRFFAERPEGSVSTLKIQRTQQEDSAVYLCASSLTRLGSSETQYFGPGTRLLVL.

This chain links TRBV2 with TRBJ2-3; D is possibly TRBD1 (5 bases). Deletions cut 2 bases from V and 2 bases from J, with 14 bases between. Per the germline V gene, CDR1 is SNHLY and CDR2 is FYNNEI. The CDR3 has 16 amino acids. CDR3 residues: CASSERGWRPTDTQYF. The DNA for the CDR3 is TGTGCCAGCAGTGAAAGGGGCTGGCGACCCACAGATACGCAGTATTTT.

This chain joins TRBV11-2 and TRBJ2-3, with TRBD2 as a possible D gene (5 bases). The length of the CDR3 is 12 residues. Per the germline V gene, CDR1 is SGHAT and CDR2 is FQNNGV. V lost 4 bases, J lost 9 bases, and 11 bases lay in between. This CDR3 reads CASSSDSTTQYF. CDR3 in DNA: TGTGCCAGCAGCTCGGACTCTACGACGCAGTATTTT.

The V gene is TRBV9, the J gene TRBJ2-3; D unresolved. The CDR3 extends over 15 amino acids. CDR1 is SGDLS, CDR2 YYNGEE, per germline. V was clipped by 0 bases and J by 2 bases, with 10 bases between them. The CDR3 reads CASSVAARSTDTQYF. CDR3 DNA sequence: TGTGCCAGCAGCGTAGCAGCGCGGTCCACAGATACGCAGTATTTT. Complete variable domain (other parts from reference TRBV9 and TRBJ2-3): DSGVTQTPKHLITATGQRVTLRCSPRSGDLSVYWYQQSLDQGLQFLIQYYNGEERAKGNILERFSAQQFPDLHSELNLSSLELGDSALYFCASSVAARSTDTQYFGPGTRLTVL.

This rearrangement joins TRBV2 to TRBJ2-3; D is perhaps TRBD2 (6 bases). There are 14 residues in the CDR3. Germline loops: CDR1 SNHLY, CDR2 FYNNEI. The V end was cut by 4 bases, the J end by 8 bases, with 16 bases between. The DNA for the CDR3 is TGTGCCAGCAGTGGGTTGGCACCAGCGGGTACGCAGTATTTT. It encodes CASSGLAPAGTQYF.

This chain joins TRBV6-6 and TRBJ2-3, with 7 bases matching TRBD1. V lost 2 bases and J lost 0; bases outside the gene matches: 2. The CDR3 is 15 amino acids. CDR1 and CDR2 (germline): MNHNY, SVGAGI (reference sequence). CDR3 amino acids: CASSYRDSSTDTQYF. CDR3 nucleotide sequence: TGTGCCAGCAGTTACAGGGACAGCAGCACAGATACGCAGTATTTT.

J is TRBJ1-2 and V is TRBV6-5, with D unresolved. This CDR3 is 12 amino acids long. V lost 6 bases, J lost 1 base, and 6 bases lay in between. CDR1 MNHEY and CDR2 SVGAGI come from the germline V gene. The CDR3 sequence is CASSPNNYGYTF. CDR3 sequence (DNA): TGTGCCAGCAGCCCGAATAACTATGGCTACACCTTC.

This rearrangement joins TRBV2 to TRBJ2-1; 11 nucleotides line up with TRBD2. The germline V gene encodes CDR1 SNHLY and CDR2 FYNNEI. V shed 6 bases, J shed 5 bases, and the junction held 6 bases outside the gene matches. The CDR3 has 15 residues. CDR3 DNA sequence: TGTGCCAGCAGGCTCGCTAGCGGGGGGAACAATGAGCAGTTCTTC. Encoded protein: CASRLASGGNNEQFF.

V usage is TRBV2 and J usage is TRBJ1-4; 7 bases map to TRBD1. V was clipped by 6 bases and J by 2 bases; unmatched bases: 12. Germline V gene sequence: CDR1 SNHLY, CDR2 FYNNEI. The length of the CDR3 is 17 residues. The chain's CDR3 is CASREGAVLSTNEKLFF. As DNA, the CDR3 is TGTGCCAGCAGAGAGGGGGCGGTTTTATCGACTAATGAAAAACTGTTTTTT.

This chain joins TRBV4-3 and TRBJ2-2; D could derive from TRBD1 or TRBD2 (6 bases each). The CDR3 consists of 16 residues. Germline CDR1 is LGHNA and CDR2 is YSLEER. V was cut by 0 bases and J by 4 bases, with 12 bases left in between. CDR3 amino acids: CASSQDRGRITGELFF. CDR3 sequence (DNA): TGCGCCAGCAGCCAAGATCGGGGGCGGATCACCGGGGAGCTGTTTTTT.

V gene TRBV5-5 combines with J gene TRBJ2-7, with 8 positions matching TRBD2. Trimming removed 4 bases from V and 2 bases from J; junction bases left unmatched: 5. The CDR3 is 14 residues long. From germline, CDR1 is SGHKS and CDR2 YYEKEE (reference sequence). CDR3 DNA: TGTGCCAGCAGCCCCCTCGGGGGGGCCTACGAGCAGTACGTC. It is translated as CASSPLGGAYEQYV.

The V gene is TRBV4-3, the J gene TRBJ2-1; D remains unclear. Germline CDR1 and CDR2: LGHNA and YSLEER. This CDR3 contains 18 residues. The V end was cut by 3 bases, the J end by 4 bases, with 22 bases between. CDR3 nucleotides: TGCGCCAGCAGCCATCACTCCCGTAAGGCGGCGGATTACAATGAGCAGTTCTTC. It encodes CASSHHSRKAADYNEQFF.

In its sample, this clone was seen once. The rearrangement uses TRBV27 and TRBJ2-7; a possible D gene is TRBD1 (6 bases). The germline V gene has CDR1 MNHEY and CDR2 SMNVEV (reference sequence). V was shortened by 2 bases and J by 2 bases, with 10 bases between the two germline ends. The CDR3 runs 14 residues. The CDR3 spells CASSLQGFPYEQYF. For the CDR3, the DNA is TGTGCCAGCAGTTTACAGGGGTTCCCCTACGAGCAGTACTTC.

CDR3 residues: CASSQTAGGGYEQYV. CDR3 in DNA: TGCGCCAGCAGCCAAACGGCAGGGGGAGGGTACGAGCAGTACGTC. The chain recombines TRBV4-1 with TRBJ2-7; either TRBD1 or TRBD2 may supply D (7 bases each). Germline loops: CDR1 MGHRA, CDR2 YSYEKL. V was trimmed by 2 bases and J by 4 bases, leaving 15 bases between them. The CDR3 has 15 residues.

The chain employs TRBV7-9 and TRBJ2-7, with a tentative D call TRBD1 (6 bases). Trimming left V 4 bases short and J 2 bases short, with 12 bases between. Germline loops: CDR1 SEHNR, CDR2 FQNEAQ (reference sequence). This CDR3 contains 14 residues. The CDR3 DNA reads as TGTGCCAGCAGCTCTACAGGGACGCCCTACGAGCAGTACTTC. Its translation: CASSSTGTPYEQYF.